The clone carrying this TCR beta chain was seen a few times. Its antigen is currently unknown. V gave up 6 bases and J gave up 7 bases; unmatched junction bases: 8. The CDR3 sequence is 13 residues long. Per the germline V gene, CDR1 is MNHEY and CDR2 is SVGAGI. CD45RA-negative memory and CD45RA+ naive subsets were split from the CD4+ cells. This sample was included in a study of shared clonotypes between healthy human individuals. The repertoire was sequenced with immunoSEQ multiplex PCR; TCRdb's copy has only in-frame clones and lacks some. The sample lists about 680,000 clones, 72% occurring once. Study outcomes and limitations: Only blood underwent sampling, and tissue repertoires likely differ. Among non-shared clonotypes, generation probabilities were lower than among those shared by all four donors.

The clonotype comes from a woman between 25 and 40 years old in good health. The sequenced material came from memory CD4+ T cells sorted from blood. The subset is: CD45RA-negative fraction. The V and J genes are TRBV6-5 and TRBJ1-2; the match to TRBD1 covers 7 bases. The CDR3 loop reads CASSRDRASGYTF. Here the CDR3 DNA reads TGTGCCAGCAGCCGAGACAGGGCCTCTGGCTACACCTTC.